The TCR beta chain under discussion was sequenced for a study of early T cells in non-severe SARS-CoV-2 infection. Each CDR3 protein is one row after TCRdb ran MiXCR on the 5' RACE reads. Of about 99,000 distinct CDR3 sequences in the sample, about 15% are singletons; the top ten hold 1.3%. In its sample, this clonotype was seen a few times. The J segment lost 6 bases and the V segment lost 4 bases, leaving 2 bases of the junction unmatched. CDR1 is SNHLY and CDR2 is FYNNEI in the germline V gene. The CDR3 extends over 14 amino acids. The origin of this receptor is an adult who was a healthcare worker with PCR-confirmed SARS-CoV-2 infection or an uninfected control (not recorded which). The chain carries TRBV2 and TRBJ2-2; 10 bases are a match to TRBD1. Sample: whole blood. CDR3 DNA sequence: TGTGCCAGCAGTGCGGACAGGGGGGCCGGGGAGCTGTTTTTT. Its protein product is CASSADRGAGELFF.